Below are 19 T cell receptor beta chains sequenced from a single sample in a study of tumor-infiltrating lymphocytes in glioblastoma multiforme. TCR beta libraries were built from RNA through three nested multiplex PCR rounds using modified ARM-PCR. TCRdb analysed the multiplex PCR reads with MiXCR anew, one entry per CDR3 protein. Of about 9,600 distinct CDR3 sequences listed, less than 80% are singletons. The sample taken for sequencing was brain tumor tissue. The receptor set was obtained from a male donor with glioblastoma.

This clonotype is termed medium-sized. V usage is TRBV6-1 and J usage is TRBJ2-6; either TRBD1 or TRBD2 may fit D (5 bases each). The CDR3 runs to 20 residues. Germline loops: CDR1 MNHNS, CDR2 SASEGT. V was trimmed by 9 bases and J by 0 bases, leaving 27 bases between them. The CDR3 sequence is CARFYDPFFGASSGANVLTF. The DNA of the CDR3 is TGTGCCAGATTTTACGACCCCTTCTTCGGGGCCAGCTCTGGGGCCAACGTCCTGACTTTC.

In nucleotides, the CDR3 is TGTGCCAGCAGCTTAGATCGGGAGACCATCAATGAGCAGTTCTTC. Translation gives CASSLDRETINEQFF. The chain has TRBV11-2 and TRBJ2-1; D may be TRBD2 (6 bases). V lost 0 bases to trimming and J lost 6 bases, with 12 bases between them. There are 15 residues in the CDR3. CDR1 is SGHAT and CDR2 is FQNNGV in the germline V gene.

About this clonotype: A read error may account for a junction end that differs from germline. The rearrangement links TRBV14 to TRBJ2-7, with D possibly matching TRBD2 (6 bases). This CDR3 is 14 amino acids long. The germline gives CDR1 SGHDN, CDR2 FVKESK. The CDR3 reads CASSQEAGFYERYF. CDR3 nucleotide sequence: TGTGCCAGCAGCCAAGAGGCGGGGTTTTACGAGCGGTACTTC.

The chain recombines TRBV29-1 with TRBJ2-5, with D possibly called TRBD1 or TRBD2 (5 bases each). Between the trimmed V and J ends, which lost 0 bases and 5 bases, there was a span of 10 bases. CDR3 length: 13 amino acids. Germline lookup yields CDR1 SQVTM and CDR2 ANQGSEA. Written as DNA, the CDR3 is TGCAGCGTTGAAGAATGGGGGAATGAGACCCAGTACTTC. It is translated as CSVEEWGNETQYF. The complete variable domain, with remaining parts taken from reference TRBV29-1 and TRBJ2-5, reads SAVISQKPSRDICQRGTSLTIQCQVDSQVTMMFWYRQQPGQSLTLIATANQGSEATYESGFVIDKFPISRPNLTFSTLTVSNMSPEDSSIYLCSVEEWGNETQYFGPGTRLLVL.

This clonotype came up many times. The genes are TRBV7-8 and TRBJ2-7; 7 nucleotides match TRBD2. Trimming cost V 0 bases and J 4 bases; bases outside gene matches: 3. CDR3 length: 14 residues. Germline V gene lookup returns CDR1 SGHVS and CDR2 FQNEAQ. CDR3 coding DNA: TGTGCCAGCAGCTTAGCGACGGGGGGTTACGAGCAGTACTTC. Protein product: CASSLATGGYEQYF.

A note on this clonotype: The CDR3 does not close with the conserved phenylalanine or tryptophan, likely indicating a read error. V is TRBV6-2 or TRBV6-3 and J is TRBJ1-1; TRBD1 matches 8 bases. The V segment lost 4 bases and the J segment 1 base; nucleotides outside the gene matches: 5. The CDR3 has 15 residues. Per the germline V gene, CDR1 is MNHEY and CDR2 is SVGEGT. Written as DNA, the CDR3 is TGTGCCAGCAGTTCGGGGACAGGATCGAACACTGAAGCTTTCTTA. Translated, it gives CASSSGTGSNTEAFL.

Remarks on this clonotype: This may be a read error: a much more frequent sequence differs by one nucleotide. This chain links TRBV12-3 or TRBV12-4 with TRBJ2-1, with 7 bases that match TRBD2. The CDR3 contains 13 residues. CDR3 DNA: TGTGCCAACAGTTTAGGGAGGGTCAATGAGCAGTTCTTC. Translating it yields CANSLGRVNEQFF.

In its sample, this clonotype ranks as medium-sized. The chain carries TRBV10-1 and TRBJ2-7; TRBD2 aligns across 10 bases. The CDR3 consists of 14 residues. The junction had 5 bases not matched to a gene; V was cut back by 4 bases and J by 5 bases. Germline V gene sequence: CDR1 WNHNN, CDR2 SYGVQD (reference sequence). The CDR3 reads CASSGSGRYDEQYF. CDR3 sequence (DNA): TGCGCCAGCAGTGGTAGCGGGAGGTATGACGAGCAGTACTTC.

The genes are TRBV15 and TRBJ2-1; 7 bases are a match to TRBD2. There are 15 residues in the CDR3. Losses at the gene ends were 5 bases for V and 2 bases for J; bases not matched to a gene: 6. Germline assignment: CDR1 LNHNV and CDR2 YYDKDF (reference sequence). This chain's CDR3 is CATSPGTTTYNEQFF. CDR3 DNA sequence: TGTGCCACCAGCCCCGGGACTACGACCTACAATGAGCAGTTCTTC.

The V and J genes are TRBV10-3 and TRBJ1-2; no definite D call. Germline V gene lookup returns CDR1 ENHRY and CDR2 SYGVKD. V was clipped by 0 bases and J by 6 bases, with 11 bases between them. The CDR3 extends over 14 amino acids. CDR3 region: CAISESLGSDGYTF. DNA for the CDR3: TGTGCCATCAGTGAGTCTCTGGGGTCAGATGGCTACACCTTC.

Regarding this clonotype: A much larger clone is a single base away; this may be a read error. This chain links TRBV11-3 with TRBJ2-1; D not resolved. The ends were cut back, 5 bases at V and 2 bases at J, with 10 bases in the middle. Per germline, CDR1 SGHNT and CDR2 YENEEA. This CDR3 region has 14 residues. The chain's CDR3 is CASSPRSTYNEQFF. The CDR3 bases are TGTGCCAGCAGCCCCCGGAGCACCTACAATGAGCAGTTCTTC. Combining the CDR3 with reference TRBV11-3 and TRBJ2-1 gives the whole variable domain EAGVVQSPRYKIIEKKQPVAFWCNPISGHNTLYWYLQNLGQGPELLIRYENEEAVDDSQLPKDRFSAERLKGVDSTLKIQPAELGDSAVYLCASSPRSTYNEQFFGPGTRLTVL.

To note about this clonotype: This may be a read error: a much more frequent sequence differs by one nucleotide. This sequence joins TRBV30 and TRBJ2-7; 10 bases are a match to TRBD1. CDR1 is GTSNPN, CDR2 SVGIG, per germline (reference sequence). The CDR3 covers 15 residues. V trimming: 1 base; J trimming: 3 bases; junction bases outside the gene matches: 6. The chain's CDR3 is CAWSGGTGASYEQYF. The CDR3, as DNA: TGTGCCTGGAGTGGAGGGACAGGGGCCAGCTACGAGCAGTACTTC.

On this clonotype itself: As the CDR3 is not closed by the conserved phenylalanine or tryptophan, this likely results from a read error. No DNA is shown, since the ends of the CDR3 on it are uncertain; the CDR3 is the one TCRdb lists. The chain uses TRBV12-3 or TRBV12-4 and TRBJ1-4; the table's TRBD1 call for D was not verified on the DNA. The CDR3 spans 14 amino acids, including both terminal residues. This chain's CDR3 is CASTQGGDAEKLFY.

A note on this clonotype: The junction departs from germline at one end; a sequencing error may be responsible. The J gene is TRBJ2-3, the V gene TRBV10-3; D unclear. This CDR3 is built from 14 residues. Germline-derived CDR1 and CDR2 are ENHRY and SYGVKD. The CDR3, as DNA: TGTGCCATCAGTGGCTGGCTCCCCACAGATACGCTGTATTTT. Encoded protein: CAISGWLPTDTLYF.

On this clonotype: In this CDR3 the conserved last residue, phenylalanine or tryptophan, is missing, so a read error is likely. The chain employs TRBV29-1 and TRBJ2-7; TRBD2 matches 8 bases. Germline V gene data show CDR1 as SQVTM and CDR2 as ANQGSEA. There are 13 residues in the CDR3. The V gene end was trimmed by 6 bases and the J gene end by 0 bases; junction bases not matched to a gene: 4. CDR3 sequence reads: CSVQTSGSYEQYS. The CDR3 DNA follows: TGCAGCGTCCAAACTAGCGGCTCCTACGAGCAGTACTCA.

This clonotype was recorded only once. This sequence joins TRBV6-1 and TRBJ2-7, with 7 bases aligning to TRBD2. Germline V lookup: CDR1 MNHNS, CDR2 SASEGT. The V gene end was trimmed by 0 bases and the J gene end by 13 bases; junction bases not matched to a gene: 15. CDR3 length: 15 residues. The CDR3 sequence is CASSEAGGSSYVQYF. DNA of the CDR3: TGTGCCAGCAGTGAAGCGGGAGGGAGCTCCTACGTGCAATACTTC.

With respect to this clonotype: Since a much larger clone is just one base distant, this may be a read error. The chain joins TRBV4-1 to TRBJ2-7; 7 bases fit TRBD2. The germline gives CDR1 MGHRA, CDR2 YSYEKL. Trimming took 3 bases from V and 4 from J; bases not matched to a gene: 9. The CDR3 covers 15 residues. The CDR3 region has the DNA TGCGCCAGCAGCCACACTTGGGAGGGCGTTTACGAGCAGTACTTC. This translates into CASSHTWEGVYEQYF.

As concerns this clonotype: One junction end does not reproduce the germline sequence, and a read error may be involved. The gene calls are TRBV4-2 and TRBJ2-1; D call uncertain. CDR3 length: 16 residues. CDR1 is LGHNA, CDR2 YNFKEQ, per germline. The CDR3 sequence is CASSQGSNGPHNEQSF. CDR3 in DNA: TGTGCCAGCAGCCAAGGGTCAAACGGGCCACACAATGAGCAGTCCTTC.

V usage is TRBV12-3 or TRBV12-4 and J usage is TRBJ1-1, with D possibly matching TRBD1 (6 bases). V lost 6 bases and J 7 bases, leaving 18 bases between the germline ends. There are 14 residues in the CDR3. CDR3: CASRSDPGTSEAFF. In DNA, the CDR3 is TGTGCCAGCAGATCGGATCCCGGGACAAGTGAAGCTTTCTTT.